This TCR beta chain was found in a study of blood T cell repertoires in COVID-19. About the study: Donors in the United States, Italy and Spain gave samples during acute or convalescent COVID-19. Sample material is recorded as cDNA or gDNA derived from T cells, B-cell-depleted T cells, or PBMCs.

Sequencing was performed with immunoSEQ multiplex PCR; in TCRdb, only in-frame clones are kept and a portion is missing. The sample shows 76,000 or so clones, 91% of them seen only once. Germline V CDR1 and CDR2: SGHTA, FQGTGA. Deletions cut 5 bases from V and 0 bases from J, with 15 bases between. The length of the CDR3 is 16 residues. The sequencing input was peripheral blood. The receptor comes from a human donor in a cohort sampled during active COVID-19. This chain links TRBV7-3 with TRBJ2-3; TRBD2 might be the D (6 bases). CDR3 loop: CASSRHSGSSTDTQYF. Written as DNA, the CDR3 is TGTGCCAGCAGCCGACACAGCGGGTCTAGCACAGATACGCAGTATTTT.